One sample yielded the 21 T cell receptor beta chains listed below, sequenced in a study of T cells in Graves' hyperthyroidism and ophthalmopathy. The investigators amplified TCR beta CDR3 regions from RNA transcripts. When the TCR CDR3 underwent first-round RT-PCR, the HTBI primer set was used. In TCRdb, the multiplex PCR reads were re-called with MiXCR into one record per CDR3 protein. The table records 450,000 to 600,000 distinct CDR3 sequences, 14% of them present only once. Sequencing input: blood. The origin of the receptors is a woman in her forties with Graves' hyperthyroidism.

This clonotype was seen only a few times. This chain connects TRBV7-3 to TRBJ1-1; no definite D call. CDR1 is SGHTA and CDR2 is FQGTGA in the germline V gene. V was clipped by 1 base and J by 4 bases, with 7 bases between them. The CDR3 loop spans 13 amino acids. This chain's CDR3 is CASSLNSGTEAFF. As DNA, the CDR3 is TGTGCCAGCAGCTTAAACTCGGGCACTGAAGCTTTCTTT.

This clonotype showed up many times. The chain recombines TRBV11-2 with TRBJ1-6, with D unresolved. The germline CDR1 and CDR2 sequences are SGHAT and FQNNGV. The CDR3 is made up of 14 amino acids. V gave up 2 bases and J gave up 7 bases, with 9 bases separating them. CDR3 nucleotide sequence: TGTGCCAGCAGCTTAAGGATCTCAAATTCACCCCTCCACTTT. Protein product: CASSLRISNSPLHF.

This clonotype was seen ten or more times. The J gene is TRBJ1-2, the V gene TRBV30; possible D gene TRBD1, 6 bases. V shed 4 bases and J shed 4 bases, with 10 bases lying between them. The CDR3 spans 12 residues. CDR1 is GTSNPN and CDR2 is SVGIG in the germline V gene (reference sequence). CDR3 amino acids: CAWKMGAYGYTF. CDR3 in DNA: TGTGCCTGGAAAATGGGGGCCTATGGCTACACCTTC.

The chain has TRBV5-5 and TRBJ1-1, with D possibly matching TRBD1 (5 bases). Trimming shortened V by 4 bases and J by 3 bases, and 19 bases separated the two germline ends. The CDR3 totals 16 residues. From germline, CDR1 is SGHKS and CDR2 YYEKEE (reference sequence). CDR3 sequence reads: CASSPSWDIGDTEAFF. The CDR3 DNA reads as TGTGCCAGCAGCCCCTCGTGGGATATAGGGGACACTGAAGCTTTCTTT. The full variable domain, rest sourced from reference TRBV5-5 and TRBJ1-1, is DAGVTQSPTHLIKTRGQQVTLRCSPISGHKSVSWYQQVLGQGPQFIFQYYEKEERGRGNFPDRFSARQFPNYSSELNVNALLLGDSALYLCASSPSWDIGDTEAFFGQGTRLTVV.

The rearrangement joins TRBV15 to TRBJ1-2, with 7 bases identical to TRBD1. CDR1 LNHNV and CDR2 YYDKDF come from the germline V gene (reference sequence). V was clipped by 1 base and J by 14 bases; unmatched bases: 10. The CDR3 contains 13 residues. The CDR3 sequence is CATSRGSTGWGTF. The DNA of the CDR3 is TGTGCCACCAGCAGAGGTTCGACAGGGTGGGGAACCTTC.

V usage is TRBV20-1 and J usage is TRBJ2-1; possible D gene TRBD1, 7 bases. The CDR3 length is 13 residues. Trimming left V 3 bases short and J 7 bases short, with 13 bases between. Germline loops: CDR1 DFQATT, CDR2 SNEGSKA (reference sequence). CDR3 DNA sequence: TGCAGTGCTAGTGCACAGGGGAGGAATGAGCAGTTCTTC. Translating gives CSASAQGRNEQFF.

This clonotype was recorded many times. The chain has TRBV28 and TRBJ1-6; D ambiguous. CDR1 and CDR2 (germline): MDHEN, SYDVKM. Trimming cost V 6 bases and J 0 bases, with 12 bases left between them. The length of the CDR3 is 16 residues. The CDR3 bases are TGTGCCAGCAGCCCGACTTGGAGCTCCTATAATTCACCCCTCCACTTT. It is translated as CASSPTWSSYNSPLHF.

In its sample, this clonotype was seen many times. The V gene is TRBV28, the J gene TRBJ2-3, with D maybe TRBD1 (5 bases). V lost 5 bases and J lost 3, with 6 bases in between. Germline loops: CDR1 MDHEN, CDR2 SYDVKM. The CDR3 length is 12 residues. The CDR3 DNA reads as TGTGCCAGCAGTAAGGGGACAGATACGCAGTATTTT. It encodes CASSKGTDTQYF.

In its sample, this clonotype was seen many times. The chain joins TRBV5-1 to TRBJ2-3; 8 bases line up with TRBD2. The germline V gene encodes CDR1 SGHRS and CDR2 YFSETQ. The CDR3 covers 16 residues. With 0 bases clipped from V and 5 bases from J, the junction kept 8 bases outside the gene matches. The CDR3 region has the DNA TGCGCCAGCAGCTTGGAAGCGGGAGCCGGGGGAGATACGCAGTATTTT. Its protein is CASSLEAGAGGDTQYF.

V and J are TRBV12-3 or TRBV12-4 and TRBJ2-1, with 11 bases aligning to TRBD2. Trimming took 2 bases from V and 6 from J; bases not matched to a gene: 9. The CDR3 contains 17 residues. CDR3 DNA: TGTGCCAGCAGTTTAACGTCTAGCGGGAGGTTGGGCAATGAGCAGTTCTTC. Translation gives CASSLTSSGRLGNEQFF.

This clonotype was observed at least ten times. The chain recombines TRBV27 with TRBJ2-4; tentatively, D is TRBD2 (7 bases). From germline, CDR1 is MNHEY and CDR2 SMNVEV (reference sequence). The CDR3 length is 13 residues. Trimming left V 5 bases short and J 8 bases short, with 13 bases between. This CDR3 reads CASSPGGEYIQYF. The CDR3 DNA is TGTGCCAGCAGTCCGGGGGGCGAATACATTCAGTACTTC.

The chain couples TRBV7-2 to TRBJ1-2, with D tentatively TRBD1 (6 bases). The V gene lost 6 bases and the J gene lost 0 bases, with 11 bases spanning the gap. The germline V gene encodes CDR1 SGHTA and CDR2 FQGNSA. The CDR3 spans 14 residues. This chain's CDR3 is CASSWDTANYGYTF. The CDR3 DNA reads TGTGCCAGCAGTTGGGACACAGCTAACTATGGCTACACCTTC.

The CDR3 here is CASYTGKVTDTQYF. CDR3 coding DNA: TGCGCCAGTTACACAGGGAAGGTAACAGATACGCAGTATTTT. The V and J genes are TRBV5-1 and TRBJ2-3; tentatively, D is TRBD1 (6 bases). This CDR3 has 14 amino acids. Germline V lookup: CDR1 SGHRS, CDR2 YFSETQ. V was trimmed by 8 bases and J by 3 bases, leaving 16 bases between them.

This clonotype has more than one count but fewer than ten. V and J are TRBV9 and TRBJ2-1; tentatively, D is TRBD1 or TRBD2 (6 bases each). Germline CDR1 reads SGDLS; CDR2 reads YYNGEE. This CDR3 is 15 amino acids long. V shed 3 bases and J shed 5 bases, with 15 bases lying between them. CDR3 amino acids: CASSENPGADNEQFF. The CDR3 region has the DNA TGTGCCAGCAGCGAAAATCCGGGGGCGGACAATGAGCAGTTCTTC.

This clonotype was detected many times. This sequence joins TRBV7-8 and TRBJ1-2; D not resolved. The V end lost 2 bases, the J end lost 1 base, and 5 bases lay between the germline ends. Germline lookup yields CDR1 SGHVS and CDR2 FQNEAQ. The CDR3 runs 13 residues. As DNA, the CDR3 is TGTGCCAGCAGCTTAAACGATAACTATGGCTACACCTTC. It translates to CASSLNDNYGYTF. The variable domain in full, completed from reference TRBV7-8 and TRBJ1-2, reads GAGVSQSPRYKVAKRGQDVALRCDPISGHVSLFWYQQALGQGPEFLTYFQNEAQLDKSGLPSDRFFAERPEGSVSTLKIQRTQQEDSAVYLCASSLNDNYGYTFGSGTRLTVV.

This clonotype was counted at least ten times. The genes are TRBV27 and TRBJ2-5; TRBD1 is a possible D gene (5 bases). The CDR3 contains 15 residues. The germline V gene has CDR1 MNHEY and CDR2 SMNVEV (reference sequence). Between the trimmed V and J ends, which lost 8 bases and 2 bases, there was a span of 18 bases. CDR3 bases: TGTGCCAGCTCCCACGGTCAGGGAACGCAAGAGACCCAGTACTTC. The encoded protein is CASSHGQGTQETQYF.

The rearrangement uses TRBV29-1 and TRBJ1-1; TRBD1 is a possible D gene (5 bases). V lost 4 bases and J 0 bases, leaving 9 bases between the germline ends. The V gene's germline CDR1 is SQVTM and CDR2 ANQGSEA. The CDR3 is 13 residues long. This CDR3 is CSVGGTLNTEAFF. The CDR3 bases are TGCAGCGTTGGGGGGACCCTGAACACTGAAGCTTTCTTT.

This clonotype was observed many times. DNA of the CDR3: TGTGCCAGCAGGACTAGCGGGAGATCTGGGGTGGGTGAGCAGTTCTTC. Translated: CASRTSGRSGVGEQFF. The chain has TRBV2 and TRBJ2-1; TRBD2 aligns across 12 bases. The CDR3 is made up of 16 amino acids. Per germline, CDR1 SNHLY and CDR2 FYNNEI. V dropped 6 bases and J dropped 9; count of bases not matched to a gene: 12.

The sample holds many counts of this clonotype. V and J are TRBV6-1 and TRBJ1-1; 8 bases align to TRBD1. Germline CDR1 MNHNS, CDR2 SASEGT. The CDR3 has 14 residues. The junction had 5 bases not matched to a gene; V was cut back by 3 bases and J by 5 bases. The CDR3 protein is CASSENRGVTEAFF. The CDR3 region has the DNA TGTGCCAGCAGTGAGAACAGGGGGGTGACTGAAGCTTTCTTT.

This clonotype was seen at least ten times. The J gene is TRBJ2-1, the V gene TRBV7-3; 7 bases match TRBD1. Trimming at V came to 5 bases and at J to 7 bases, leaving 5 bases not matched to a gene. Looked up from germline, CDR1 is SGHTA and CDR2 is FQGTGA. This CDR3 has 13 residues. DNA for the CDR3: TGTGCCAGCAGCCGGAGACAGGGTAATGAGCAGTTCTTC. This codes for CASSRRQGNEQFF.

The rearrangement uses TRBV5-1 and TRBJ2-1; no firm D call. CDR1 and CDR2 from the germline V gene are SGHRS and YFSETQ. The ends were cut back, 0 bases at V and 6 bases at J, with 7 bases in the middle. The CDR3 loop spans 13 amino acids. CDR3 nucleotide sequence: TGCGCCAGCAGCTTGGATTGGGTCAATGAGCAGTTCTTC. It translates to CASSLDWVNEQFF.